This entry lists 26 T cell receptor beta chains sequenced from one sample in a study of control samples from healthy donors and cancer patients (dated by TCRdb to 2020 to 2021). Library method: the immunoSEQ multiplex PCR assay. Not all clones reach the TCRdb copy of this immuneACCESS table, which keeps in-frame sequences only. Checked studies attribute under half of the gap to unresolved V genes and leave the rest unexplained. Present in this sample are about 130,000 clones, 93% of which were seen just once. The ten top clones hold under 2% of the sample. Sequenced: PBMCs. The receptors derive from a man aged 45-65 years with head and neck cancer.

This clone was seen only once. V usage is TRBV6-5 and J usage is TRBJ1-5; D is ambiguous. V was pared by 2 bases and J by 3 bases, with 8 bases between. There are 14 residues in the CDR3. Germline CDR1 and CDR2: MNHEY and SVGAGI. CDR3: CASSYKPYNQPQHF. The CDR3 DNA follows: TGTGCCAGCAGTTACAAGCCCTACAATCAGCCCCAGCATTTT.

V is TRBV15 and J is TRBJ1-3; 8 nucleotides agree with TRBD1. CDR1 LNHNV and CDR2 YYDKDF come from the germline V gene (reference sequence). Trimming removed 0 bases from V and 3 bases from J; junction bases left unmatched: 4. CDR3 length equals 16 residues. The CDR3 region is CATSRDRTGFGNTIYF. The CDR3 coding sequence is TGTGCCACCAGCAGAGATCGGACAGGGTTTGGAAACACCATATATTTT.

The chain couples TRBV7-3 to TRBJ2-5; D call uncertain. V lost 1 base and J lost 4, with 10 bases in between. The CDR3 contains 14 residues. The V gene's germline CDR1 is SGHTA and CDR2 FQGTGA. CDR3 in amino acids: CASSLMGFGETQYF. CDR3 nucleotide sequence: TGTGCCAGCAGCTTAATGGGGTTCGGAGAGACCCAGTACTTC.

The gene calls are TRBV12-5 and TRBJ1-6; TRBD1 agrees at 8 bases. The CDR3 is made up of 15 amino acids. V lost 2 bases to trimming and J lost 5 bases; unmatched junction nucleotides: 2. Germline V gene sequence: CDR1 LGHNT, CDR2 FRNRAP. The CDR3 bases are TGTGCTAGTGGTTTGTCGGACAGGGATAATTCACCCCTCCACTTT. Translating it yields CASGLSDRDNSPLHF.

V is TRBV5-1 and J is TRBJ2-5, with D hard to call. This CDR3 has 14 residues. Germline lookup yields CDR1 SGHRS and CDR2 YFSETQ. With 4 bases removed from V and 1 base from J, the gap between germline ends came to 11 bases. This CDR3 reads CASSPGNSQETQYF. The CDR3 nucleotides read TGCGCCAGCAGCCCTGGGAACAGCCAAGAGACCCAGTACTTC.

This clone was picked up one time. The rearrangement uses TRBV12-5 and TRBJ2-3; possible D gene TRBD1, 6 bases. CDR3 length equals 12 residues. V was pared by 6 bases and J by 5 bases, with 9 bases between. Per germline, CDR1 LGHNT and CDR2 FRNRAP. The CDR3 here is CASGNREDTQYF. The CDR3 DNA follows: TGTGCTAGTGGGAACAGGGAAGATACGCAGTATTTT.

This chain links TRBV11-2 with TRBJ1-4; weak D call: TRBD1 (5 bases). The length of the CDR3 is 13 residues. In germline, CDR1 is SGHAT, CDR2 FQNNGV. V lost 7 bases and J 8 bases, leaving 14 bases between the germline ends. CDR3 residues: CASTITGREKLFF. As DNA, the CDR3 is TGTGCCAGCACCATAACAGGACGCGAAAAACTGTTTTTT.

The V call is TRBV11-1, the J call TRBJ2-3; weak D call: TRBD1 (6 bases). Germline assignment: CDR1 SGHAT and CDR2 FQDESV (reference sequence). The CDR3 is made up of 13 amino acids. Trimming stripped 3 bases from V and 3 bases from J, with 7 bases between. The CDR3 is CASSFDRTDTQYF. CDR3 DNA sequence: TGTGCCAGCAGCTTCGACAGGACAGATACGCAGTATTTT.

V gene TRBV27 combines with J gene TRBJ1-5, with D hard to call. The ends were cut back, 0 bases at V and 7 bases at J, with 7 bases in the middle. In germline, CDR1 is MNHEY, CDR2 SMNVEV (reference sequence). CDR3 size: 13 residues. This CDR3 is CASSLSGAQPQHF. In nucleotides, the CDR3 is TGTGCCAGCAGTTTATCTGGAGCACAGCCCCAGCATTTT.

The rearrangement joins TRBV28 to TRBJ2-5; TRBD2 aligns across 10 bases. Germline CDR1 reads MDHEN; CDR2 reads SYDVKM. V was pared by 7 bases and J by 5 bases, with 13 bases of the junction left unmatched. This CDR3 has 16 amino acids. In DNA, the CDR3 is TGTGCCAGCACCCCGGTAGCGGGGGGTCTATGGGAGACCCAGTACTTC. Translation gives CASTPVAGGLWETQYF. Looking up the rest from reference TRBV28 and TRBJ2-5 gives the full variable domain: DVKVTQSSRYLVKRTGEKVFLECVQDMDHENMFWYRQDPGLGLRLIYFSYDVKMKEKGDIPEGYSVSREKKERFSLILESASTNQTSMYLCASTPVAGGLWETQYFGPGTRLLVL.

This chain connects TRBV19 to TRBJ1-5; a weak D match, TRBD1 (5 bases). Germline CDR1 is LNHDA and CDR2 is SQIVND (reference sequence). CDR3 size: 14 residues. Trimming shortened V by 7 bases and J by 4 bases, and 14 bases separated the two germline ends. Written as DNA, the CDR3 is TGTGCCAGTATGGGCCGGGGGATGAATCAGCCCCAGCATTTT. Protein sequence: CASMGRGMNQPQHF.

The chain employs TRBV7-2 and TRBJ1-4; maybe TRBD1 (6 bases). The CDR3 contains 15 residues. V lost 5 bases, J lost 5 bases, and 15 bases lay in between. The germline CDR1 and CDR2 sequences are SGHTA and FQGNSA. The DNA of the CDR3 is TGTGCCAGCAGCCCCTATCAGGGGAGGAATGAAAAACTGTTTTTT. Translation gives CASSPYQGRNEKLFF.

The rearrangement uses TRBV30 and TRBJ1-3; maybe TRBD1 (6 bases). This CDR3 spans 14 amino acids. The germline V gene has CDR1 GTSNPN and CDR2 SVGIG (reference sequence). Trimming removed 3 bases from V and 7 bases from J, with 16 bases in between. The CDR3 sequence is CAWRVGGPQNTIYF. The CDR3, as DNA: TGTGCCTGGAGGGTAGGGGGACCTCAGAACACCATATATTTT.

The rearrangement links TRBV6-2 or TRBV6-3 to TRBJ2-3; D is unresolved. The germline CDR1 and CDR2 sequences are MNHEY and SVGEGT. This CDR3 contains 13 residues. V lost 5 bases to trimming and J lost 1 base, with 7 bases between them. The CDR3 sequence: CASSTDRTDTQYF. CDR3 DNA sequence: TGTGCCAGCAGTACCGACCGCACAGATACGCAGTATTTT.

CDR3: CASSEGAREAIQYF. DNA for the CDR3: TGCGCCAGCAGCGAAGGGGCCAGGGAAGCCATTCAGTACTTC. The chain recombines TRBV5-1 with TRBJ2-4, with a possible D match to TRBD1 (5 bases). Trimming cost V 4 bases and J 9 bases, with 17 bases left between them. The CDR3 runs 14 residues. Looked up from germline, CDR1 is SGHRS and CDR2 is YFSETQ. Combining the CDR3 with reference TRBV5-1 and TRBJ2-4 gives the whole variable domain KAGVTQTPRYLIKTRGQQVTLSCSPISGHRSVSWYQQTPGQGLQFLFEYFSETQRNKGNFPGRFSGRQFSNSRSEMNVSTLELGDSALYLCASSEGAREAIQYFGAGTRLSVL.

This chain connects TRBV30 to TRBJ1-5, with D perhaps TRBD1 (5 bases). Germline V gives CDR1 GTSNPN, CDR2 SVGIG (reference sequence). Trimming left V 3 bases short and J 12 bases short, with 33 bases between. CDR3 length: 18 residues. This chain's CDR3 is CAWSARSRLAGPPNYQHF. In DNA, the CDR3 is TGTGCCTGGAGCGCCCGTTCTAGGCTCGCGGGGCCTCCGAATTACCAGCATTTT. The variable domain in full, with the rest retrieved from reference TRBV30 and TRBJ1-5, is SQTIHQWPATLVQPVGSPLSLECTVEGTSNPNLYWYRQAAGRGLQLLFYSVGIGQISSEVPQNLSASRPQDRQFILSSKKLLLSDSGFYLCAWSARSRLAGPPNYQHFGDGTRLSIL.

J is TRBJ2-1 and V is TRBV6-2 or TRBV6-3, with D uncertain. Trimming pared 3 bases from V and 15 bases from J, leaving 15 bases between. The CDR3 extends over 12 amino acids. Germline CDR1 reads MNHEY; CDR2 reads SVGEGT. Here the CDR3 DNA reads TGTGCCAGCAGTTATTCACAAGATAATAGGTTCTTC. This gives the protein CASSYSQDNRFF.

Here the CDR3 reads CASSEDEKLFF. In DNA, the CDR3 is TGCGCCAGCAGTGAAGATGAAAAACTGTTTTTT. The chain combines TRBV10-2 with TRBJ1-4; D is uncertain. Germline CDR1 and CDR2: WSHSY and SAAADI. Trimming took off 3 bases at V and 6 bases at J, with 2 bases between the two ends. The CDR3 loop spans 11 amino acids.

The genes are TRBV28 and TRBJ2-1, with a weak D call TRBD1 (5 bases). V was pared by 6 bases and J by 8 bases, with 17 bases between. The CDR3 totals 14 residues. Germline values: CDR1 MDHEN, CDR2 SYDVKM. Here the CDR3 DNA reads TGTGCCAGCAGGGGGCCTTGGGCCACCCATGAGCAGTTCTTC. It codes for CASRGPWATHEQFF.

The V gene is TRBV7-9, the J gene TRBJ2-7; 8 bases map to TRBD1. The CDR3 consists of 16 residues. J lost 1 base, V lost 1 base, and 6 bases had no gene match. CDR1 SEHNR and CDR2 FQNEAQ come from the germline V gene (reference sequence). The chain's CDR3 is CASSLGARGRSYEQYF. For the CDR3, the DNA is TGTGCCAGCAGCTTAGGGGCCAGGGGGCGATCCTACGAGCAGTACTTC. Full variable domain (missing parts from reference TRBV7-9 and TRBJ2-7): DTGVSQNPRHKITKRGQNVTFRCDPISEHNRLYWYRQTLGQGPEFLTYFQNEAQLEKSRLLSDRFSAERPKGSFSTLEIQRTEQGDSAMYLCASSLGARGRSYEQYFGPGTRLTVT.

The V and J genes are TRBV7-8 and TRBJ2-7; 10 nucleotides match TRBD1. The CDR3 spans 16 residues. The junction had 12 bases not matched to a gene; V was cut back by 4 bases and J by 6 bases. Germline V gives CDR1 SGHVS, CDR2 FQNEAQ. CDR3: CASSSQPGTGAGEQYF. Here the CDR3 DNA reads TGTGCCAGCAGCTCCCAGCCCGGGACAGGGGCAGGCGAGCAGTACTTC.

The chain carries TRBV7-9 and TRBJ2-2; 8 bases match TRBD1. CDR1 and CDR2 (germline): SEHNR, FQNEAQ (reference sequence). This CDR3 contains 13 residues. The V segment lost 6 bases and the J segment 5 bases; nucleotides outside the gene matches: 2. Here the CDR3 DNA reads TGTGCCAGCAGGCACAGGGGGACCGGGGAGCTGTTTTTT. Translated, it gives CASRHRGTGELFF.

The rearrangement joins TRBV4-3 to TRBJ2-3; 13 bases are shared with TRBD2. Germline V gives CDR1 LGHNA, CDR2 YSLEER. The ends lost 4 bases at V and 1 base at J; junction bases unmatched: 2. CDR3 size: 16 residues. CDR3 protein: CASSPGTSGGTDTQYF. DNA of the CDR3: TGCGCCAGCAGCCCTGGGACTAGCGGGGGCACAGATACGCAGTATTTT.

The chain recombines TRBV2 with TRBJ2-3, with D unclear. Trimming pared 6 bases from V and 6 bases from J, leaving 7 bases between. Germline assignment: CDR1 SNHLY and CDR2 FYNNEI. This CDR3 spans 11 amino acids. CDR3 DNA sequence: TGTGCCAGCAGCCAGAGGGATACGCAGTATTTT. This sequence encodes CASSQRDTQYF.

J is TRBJ1-4 and V is TRBV2; no firm D call. This CDR3 is 14 amino acids long. V lost 1 base to trimming and J lost 4 bases, with 7 bases between them. Germline loops: CDR1 SNHLY, CDR2 FYNNEI. The chain's CDR3 is CASSEGVGNEKLFF. In nucleotides, the CDR3 is TGTGCCAGCAGTGAAGGGGTCGGTAATGAAAAACTGTTTTTT.

This rearrangement joins TRBV4-1 to TRBJ1-2; no definite D call. Germline V gene lookup returns CDR1 MGHRA and CDR2 YSYEKL. The CDR3 length is 15 residues. Trimming stripped 1 base from V and 6 bases from J, with 15 bases between. The CDR3 nucleotides are TGCGCCAGCAGCCAAGCCCGCGGGGTAAAGGATGGCTACACCTTC. As protein: CASSQARGVKDGYTF.